The sequence of this T cell receptor (beta chain) was determined in a study of cytomegalovirus exposure and HLA in healthy donors. About the study: Previous work identified roughly 120 million unique TCR beta sequences from about 179 million T cells. Study results and caveats: V- and J-gene trimming of TCR beta was linked (in a later analysis) to a missense DCLRE1C variant. Most subjects had HLA-A and HLA-B alleles reportedly predicted accurately by TCR beta sequences.

Note on this clone: Its antigen is unidentified.

V lost 4 bases and J lost 3; bases outside the gene matches: 5. Germline lookup yields CDR1 LNHDA and CDR2 SQIVND (reference sequence). The CDR3 totals 14 residues. PCR used 60 Vbeta primers and 13 Jbeta primers. Clones were read by immunoSEQ multiplex PCR, and TCRdb kept only the in-frame ones, dropping some. The sample includes some 160,000 clones, 65% to 80% of them seen just once. The V and J genes are TRBV19 and TRBJ1-1; 7 bases match TRBD1. The specimen was PBMCs. The source of this sequence is a woman between 40 and 55 years old in good health and CMV-seropositive. The CDR3 DNA sequence: TGTGCCAGTAGTAGTCGGGACAGACACACTGAAGCTTTCTTT. Translation gives CASSSRDRHTEAFF.